This T cell receptor (beta chain) was documented in a study of blood T cell repertoires in COVID-19. Study in general: Acute and convalescent COVID-19 specimens originated in the United States, Italy and Spain. Nucleic acid was either cDNA or gDNA, and it came from T cells, B-cell-depleted T cells, or PBMCs.

This clone was observed once. In the authors' methods: Amplification with reference gene primers provided the estimates of nucleated cell counts. Using immunoSEQ multiplex PCR, the repertoire was profiled, and TCRdb retains in-frame clones only, with some absent. The DNA was the basis for D and trimming; V, J and clone size are from that table. The data hold fewer than 400,000 clones, with around nine tenths observed a single time. The source material was peripheral blood. The source of this sequence is a human donor in a cohort sampled during active COVID-19.

This chain's CDR3 is CSVDSGNEKLFF. CDR3 DNA: TGCAGCGTTGATAGCGGTAATGAAAAACTGTTTTTT. The J gene is TRBJ1-4, the V gene TRBV29-1; D gene unclear. Trimming stripped 3 bases from V and 4 bases from J, with 6 bases between. This CDR3 has 12 amino acids. CDR1 SQVTM and CDR2 ANQGSEA come from the germline V gene.